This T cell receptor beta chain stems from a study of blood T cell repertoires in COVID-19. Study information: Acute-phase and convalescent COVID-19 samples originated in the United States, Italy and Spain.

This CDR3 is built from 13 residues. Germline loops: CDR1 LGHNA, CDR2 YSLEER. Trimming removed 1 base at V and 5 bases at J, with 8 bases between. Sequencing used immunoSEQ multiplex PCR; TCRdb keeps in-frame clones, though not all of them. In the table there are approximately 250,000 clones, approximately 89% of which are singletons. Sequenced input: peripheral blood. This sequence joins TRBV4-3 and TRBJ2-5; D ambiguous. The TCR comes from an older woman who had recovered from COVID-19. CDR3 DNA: TGCGCCAGCAGCCAAGGTCCCCGGGAGACCCAGTACTTC. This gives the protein CASSQGPRETQYF.